This TCR beta chain appears in the sequencing data of a study of shared clonotypes between healthy human individuals. The authors' processing: Junction-only sequences without quality scores were provided by ImmunoSEQ, so filtering was different. Clones were sequenced by immunoSEQ multiplex PCR, and TCRdb holds only the in-frame ones, with some missing. The V and J calls and clone size come from that table; D and trimming were worked out from the DNA. This table has about 460,000 clones, roughly three quarters appearing once. There are 13 residues in the CDR3. Between the trimmed V and J ends, which lost 5 bases and 1 base, there was a span of 8 bases. Germline CDR1 reads MNHNY; CDR2 reads SVGAGI (reference sequence).

Sequencing used PBMCs. The V gene is TRBV6-6, the J gene TRBJ1-1; D call uncertain. The receptor's source is a woman between 40 and 50 years old in good health. Some clones in this sample may be carry-over from other donors' samples. The CDR3 sequence is CASSPNRNTEAFF. CDR3 DNA sequence: TGTGCCAGCAGTCCAAACAGGAACACTGAAGCTTTCTTT.